This TCR beta chain stems from a study of shared clonotypes between healthy human individuals. Study results and caveats: A generally larger estimated richness was seen in naive subsets than in memory subsets. Shared clonotypes: about 5% naive CD4, under 4% naive CD8, about 2.2% memory CD4, over 0.3% memory CD8.

Germline CDR1 and CDR2: SQVTM and ANQGSEA. The length of the CDR3 is 14 residues. On this clone: No antigen is known for it.

Deep-level settings were used for running the assay. The repertoire was sequenced with immunoSEQ multiplex PCR; TCRdb's copy has only in-frame clones and lacks some. The sample has 2.3 million or so clones; approximately 95% are singletons. The TCR was taken from a man between 18 and 35 years old in good health. Some clones in this sample may be carry-over from other donors' samples. The sequenced material came from naive CD4+ T cells from PBMCs. As for subset: CD45RA+ positively selected. The chain combines TRBV29-1 with TRBJ2-5; possible D gene TRBD1, 7 bases. The J call may be incorrect, as the DNA end agrees better with TRBJ2-7. The CDR3 DNA follows: TGCAGCGTTGAAGGAAGGCAGGGGGGCCGCGAGCAGTACTTC. Residues: CSVEGRQGGREQYF.